This T cell receptor (beta chain) derives from a study of OX40 agonist ivuxolimab in advanced cancers. In the study overall: It was permissible to have had prior anti-PD-1, anti-PD-L1 or anti-CTLA-4 therapy, and 40% had some. Study-wide findings and caveats: Part of the nonresponder group also had normalized T-cell clonal expansion that was low. Clonal expansion was among the lowest in partial responders at 0.1-3.0 mg/kg, especially CD8+.

About this clone itself: Antigen: not known.

Profiling relied on immunoSEQ multiplex PCR, and the TCRdb table lists in-frame clones only, not all of them. The sample consists of about 63,000 clones, approximately 90% of them appearing once. This CDR3 contains 14 residues. The germline CDR1 and CDR2 sequences are SNHLY and FYNNEI. V gave up 7 bases and J gave up 5 bases; unmatched junction bases: 9. At cycle 4 day 1, cycle 7 day 1, and baseline, blood was sampled. This specimen was CD4+ or CD8+ T cells sorted from blood, taken in a trial of the OX40 agonist ivuxolimab. This TCR was sampled from an adult with an advanced solid tumor such as melanoma, head and neck, liver or kidney cancer. The chain has TRBV2 and TRBJ1-1; 8 positions agree with TRBD1. CDR3 sequence reads: CASTRQGQGTEAFF. The CDR3 DNA reads TGTGCCAGCACTAGACAGGGGCAAGGGACTGAAGCTTTCTTT.